This T cell receptor (beta chain) was sequenced in a study of CD8+CD57+ T cells in acquired aplastic anemia. Worth noting for this clonotype: Germline is not matched at one junction end, which may reflect a read error.

TCR beta VDJ and CDR3 were profiled, and genomic DNA was the template. TCRdb ran MiXCR on the reads and lists one entry per CDR3 protein. This table holds about 190,000 distinct CDR3 sequences, 50% to 55% found once. The sequenced sample was sorted CD4+, CD8+, or CD8+CD57+ T cells (not recorded which) from PBMCs. The clonotype was recovered from a human donor in good health, serving as a control.

CDR3 DNA: TGTGCCAGCAGTAGATACTCACCGGGACAGGGGGCGACCGGGGAGTACTTC. Protein product: CASSRYSPGQGATGEYF. This chain links TRBV10-3 with TRBJ2-7; the match to TRBD1 covers 12 bases. CDR3 length equals 17 residues. Germline CDR1 is ENHRY and CDR2 is SYGVKD.